This T cell receptor (beta chain) was captured by sequencing in a study of OX40 agonist ivuxolimab in advanced cancers. Germline V lookup: CDR1 LNHDA, CDR2 SQIVND (reference sequence). The CDR3 is 13 amino acids. V shed 5 bases and J shed 4 bases, with 11 bases lying between them. The protocol was immunoSEQ multiplex PCR, while the TCRdb copy is restricted to in-frame clones and leaves out a portion. The data show tens of thousands of clones, with 90% seen just once and about 0.4% held by the top ten. The chain combines TRBV19 with TRBJ1-1; D is unresolved. Sample: CD4+ or CD8+ T cells sorted from blood, taken in a trial of the OX40 agonist ivuxolimab. The receptor's source is an adult with an advanced solid tumor such as melanoma, head and neck, liver or kidney cancer. The CDR3: CASSAQVGTEAFF. The CDR3 DNA reads as TGTGCCAGTAGTGCCCAGGTAGGCACTGAAGCTTTCTTT.